The rows below give T cell receptor beta chains drawn from one sample of a study of T cells in Graves' hyperthyroidism and ophthalmopathy. MiXCR, applied by TCRdb to the multiplex PCR reads, yields one record per CDR3 protein. The profile shows 250,000 to 300,000 distinct CDR3 sequences, roughly 19% of them singletons. Input material: blood. The receptors shown here come from a man aged 50 to 60 with Graves' ophthalmopathy. Both conserved end residues are part of each CDR3. Fields, in order: J gene, V gene, CDR3 length, D gene, clone size, CDR3 DNA, CDR3 protein. A D gene is named only where the DNA matches it firmly. Size tells how often a clone was seen (once, few, many) or the class of an expanded clone, and some rows leave it out.

J gene: TRBJ1-4; V gene: TRBV9; CDR3 length: 13; D gene: NA; clone size: many; CDR3 DNA: TGTGCCAGCAGCGTAAGCCCGGGGGAAAAACTGTTTTTT; CDR3 protein: CASSVSPGEKLFF
J gene: TRBJ2-1; V gene: TRBV18; CDR3 length: 15; D gene: NA; clone size: NA; CDR3 DNA: TGTGCCAGCTCACCAATCGACCGAACCTACAATGAGCAGTTCTTC; CDR3 protein: CASSPIDRTYNEQFF
J gene: TRBJ1-1; V gene: TRBV20-1; CDR3 length: 14; D gene: NA; clone size: many; CDR3 DNA: TGCAGTGCTAGCCCAGTCCGGATGAACACTGAAGCTTTCTTT; CDR3 protein: CSASPVRMNTEAFF
J gene: TRBJ2-1; V gene: TRBV28; CDR3 length: 14; D gene: NA; clone size: many; CDR3 DNA: TGTGCCAGCAGAAAAGATTGGGACTACAATGAGCAGTTCTTC; CDR3 protein: CASRKDWDYNEQFF
J gene: TRBJ1-5; V gene: TRBV18; CDR3 length: 15; D gene: TRBD1; clone size: NA; CDR3 DNA: TGTGCCAGCTCGCTAACTGGACAGGCCAATCAGCCCCAGCATTTT; CDR3 protein: CASSLTGQANQPQHF
J gene: TRBJ2-1; V gene: TRBV2; CDR3 length: 15; D gene: TRBD2; clone size: many; CDR3 DNA: TGTGCCAGCAGAGTTGGGACTAGCGGGTTCCCTGAGCAGTTCTTC; CDR3 protein: CASRVGTSGFPEQFF
J gene: TRBJ1-1; V gene: TRBV7-3; CDR3 length: 13; D gene: TRBD1; clone size: few; CDR3 DNA: TGTGCCAGCAGCCAAGGGACAGGGCCAGAAGCTTTCTTT; CDR3 protein: CASSQGTGPEAFF
J gene: TRBJ1-5; V gene: TRBV28; CDR3 length: 12; D gene: NA; clone size: NA; CDR3 DNA: TGTGCCAGCACGTCTAGCAATCAGCCCCAGCATTTT; CDR3 protein: CASTSSNQPQHF
J gene: TRBJ2-2; V gene: TRBV20-1; CDR3 length: 15; D gene: TRBD1; clone size: many; CDR3 DNA: TGCAGTGCTAGAGGGGTGGACAGGGACACCGGGGAGCTGTTTTTT; CDR3 protein: CSARGVDRDTGELFF
J gene: TRBJ2-5; V gene: TRBV5-4; CDR3 length: 15; D gene: TRBD1; clone size: few; CDR3 DNA: TGTGCCAGCAGCTTACCCGGACAGGGGAAGGAGACCCAGTACTTC; CDR3 protein: CASSLPGQGKETQYF
J gene: TRBJ2-1; V gene: TRBV19; CDR3 length: 15; D gene: NA; clone size: NA; CDR3 DNA: TGTGCCAGTAGTATACAGGCGACAGTTTACAATGAGCAGTTCTTC; CDR3 protein: CASSIQATVYNEQFF
J gene: TRBJ2-5; V gene: TRBV3-1; CDR3 length: 17; D gene: TRBD2; clone size: many; CDR3 DNA: TGTGCCAGCAGCCAAGATAGAACTAGCGGGTTCCAAGAGACCCAGTACTTC; CDR3 protein: CASSQDRTSGFQETQYF
J gene: TRBJ2-1; V gene: TRBV11-1; CDR3 length: 14; D gene: TRBD1; clone size: many; CDR3 DNA: TGTGCCAGCAGCTTAGCCAGGGGGTACAATGAGCAGTTCTTC; CDR3 protein: CASSLARGYNEQFF
J gene: TRBJ2-7; V gene: TRBV11-2; CDR3 length: 18; D gene: TRBD1; clone size: few; CDR3 DNA: TGTGCCAGCAGCTTATGGTTTCGACAGGGGGCCCCCCGGTATGAGCAGTACTTC; CDR3 protein: CASSLWFRQGAPRYEQYF
J gene: TRBJ2-1; V gene: TRBV13; CDR3 length: 17; D gene: NA; clone size: NA; CDR3 DNA: TGTGCCAGCAGCCCAACGGGGGCGGGACCCCTCTACAATGAGCAGTTCTTC; CDR3 protein: CASSPTGAGPLYNEQFF
J gene: TRBJ2-7; V gene: TRBV29-1; CDR3 length: 14; D gene: NA; clone size: NA; CDR3 DNA: TGCAGCGCTAGTGGGCAGGGGAGGTCGGGAGAGCAGTACTTC; CDR3 protein: CSASGQGRSGEQYF
J gene: TRBJ2-2; V gene: TRBV18; CDR3 length: 17; D gene: NA; clone size: NA; CDR3 DNA: TGTGCCAGCTCACCACAACCCGGGACAACGAACACCGGGGAGCTGTTTTTT; CDR3 protein: CASSPQPGTTNTGELFF
J gene: TRBJ2-2; V gene: TRBV7-8; CDR3 length: 16; D gene: TRBD2; clone size: many; CDR3 DNA: TGTGCCAGCAGCCCAACAAGCGGGAGGGCCACCGGGGAGCTGTTTTTT; CDR3 protein: CASSPTSGRATGELFF
J gene: TRBJ1-5; V gene: TRBV20-1; CDR3 length: 14; D gene: TRBD1; clone size: few; CDR3 DNA: TGCAGTGCTCTCGAGGGGGCCGACAATCAGCCCCAGCATTTT; CDR3 protein: CSALEGADNQPQHF
J gene: TRBJ2-2; V gene: TRBV5-1; CDR3 length: 16; D gene: TRBD2; clone size: NA; CDR3 DNA: TGCGCCAGCAGCTTGAAAGGCGGGAGGGGCACCGGGGAGCTGTTTTTT; CDR3 protein: CASSLKGGRGTGELFF
J gene: TRBJ2-5; V gene: TRBV27; CDR3 length: 15; D gene: NA; clone size: NA; CDR3 DNA: TGTGCCAGCAGTTTAATTTGGGGTTTTGGAGAGACCCAGTACTTC; CDR3 protein: CASSLIWGFGETQYF
J gene: TRBJ2-1; V gene: TRBV5-6; CDR3 length: 14; D gene: TRBD2; clone size: many; CDR3 DNA: TGTGCCAGCAGCTCACCGGGACTAGACAATGAGCAGTTCTTC; CDR3 protein: CASSSPGLDNEQFF
J gene: TRBJ1-2; V gene: TRBV29-1; CDR3 length: 14; D gene: TRBD1; clone size: NA; CDR3 DNA: TGCAGCGCCACAGACAGGGGGTTGGGGTATGGCTACACCTTC; CDR3 protein: CSATDRGLGYGYTF
J gene: TRBJ2-1; V gene: TRBV9; CDR3 length: 15; D gene: NA; clone size: many; CDR3 DNA: TGTGCCAGCAGCGTATGGGGGGAGTCGGGCAATGAGCAGTTCTTC; CDR3 protein: CASSVWGESGNEQFF
J gene: TRBJ1-1; V gene: TRBV5-1; CDR3 length: 13; D gene: NA; clone size: many; CDR3 DNA: TGCGCCAGCAGCTTGGTGACGGGGGCTGAAGCTTTCTTT; CDR3 protein: CASSLVTGAEAFF
J gene: TRBJ2-3; V gene: TRBV10-3; CDR3 length: 15; D gene: TRBD2; clone size: NA; CDR3 DNA: TGTGCCACCAGTGAGTCGGGACTAGTTGATGCTACGCAGTATTTT; CDR3 protein: CATSESGLVDATQYF
J gene: TRBJ2-1; V gene: TRBV11-3; CDR3 length: 15; D gene: NA; clone size: many; CDR3 DNA: TGTGCCAGCAGCTTAGGGGTAACAGGTCTGAATGAGCAGTTCTTC; CDR3 protein: CASSLGVTGLNEQFF
J gene: TRBJ1-1; V gene: TRBV28; CDR3 length: 15; D gene: TRBD1; clone size: NA; CDR3 DNA: TGTGCCAGCAGCCTTTGGACAGGCCTGAACACTGAAGCTTTCTTT; CDR3 protein: CASSLWTGLNTEAFF
J gene: TRBJ1-1; V gene: TRBV28; CDR3 length: 16; D gene: NA; clone size: many; CDR3 DNA: TGTGCCAGCACAGCATTACGGGGGAGGGAGAACACTGAAGCTTTCTTT; CDR3 protein: CASTALRGRENTEAFF
J gene: TRBJ2-3; V gene: TRBV5-4; CDR3 length: 18; D gene: TRBD2; clone size: NA; CDR3 DNA: TGTGCCAGCAGCTTGGGGGGGGGACTAGCGGCCATCACAGATACGCAGTATTTT; CDR3 protein: CASSLGGGLAAITDTQYF
J gene: TRBJ2-2; V gene: TRBV10-3; CDR3 length: 14; D gene: NA; clone size: NA; CDR3 DNA: TGTGCCATCAAAAGGACGTCGAACACCGGGGAGCTGTTTTTT; CDR3 protein: CAIKRTSNTGELFF
J gene: TRBJ2-3; V gene: TRBV30; CDR3 length: 13; D gene: NA; clone size: few; CDR3 DNA: TGTGCCTGGGGCAGGGATTACACAGATACGCAGTATTTT; CDR3 protein: CAWGRDYTDTQYF
J gene: TRBJ2-3; V gene: TRBV20-1; CDR3 length: 13; D gene: TRBD1; clone size: few; CDR3 DNA: TGCAGTGCTACCACAGGGGGCGAAGATACGCAGTATTTT; CDR3 protein: CSATTGGEDTQYF
J gene: TRBJ2-1; V gene: TRBV28; CDR3 length: 13; D gene: NA; clone size: many; CDR3 DNA: TGTGCCGTTAGGGGGAGGTCCTACAATGAGCAGTTCTTC; CDR3 protein: CAVRGRSYNEQFF
J gene: TRBJ1-2; V gene: TRBV7-9; CDR3 length: 18; D gene: NA; clone size: few; CDR3 DNA: TGTGCCAGCAGCTTAGTGTGGGGTGAGCAGGGACTCCTCTATGGCTACACCTTC; CDR3 protein: CASSLVWGEQGLLYGYTF